The 18 T cell receptor beta chains reported below all come from one sample, sequenced in a study of cytomegalovirus exposure and HLA in healthy donors (dated by TCRdb to 2017 to 2019). Library preparation used the immunoSEQ multiplex PCR assay. The multiplex PCR relied on a mix of 60 forward primers for TCR Vbeta segments and 13 reverse primers for TCR Jbeta segments. TCRdb mirrors the immuneACCESS table, restricted to in-frame sequences. Some clones are absent from its copies; in checked studies, under half trace to an unresolved V gene, and the reason for the others is unknown. The sample data list roughly 190,000 clones, and roughly four fifths of these were observed just once. The ten largest clonotypes hold 3.1% of the sample. The sequenced material came from PBMCs. All receptors come from a woman in her twenties or thirties in good health and CMV-seropositive.

The chain's CDR3 is CSVEQGWNNEQFF. The CDR3 DNA reads as TGCAGCGTTGAACAGGGGTGGAACAATGAGCAGTTCTTC. The chain has TRBV29-1 and TRBJ2-1; TRBD1 might be the D (6 bases). Germline V gene lookup returns CDR1 SQVTM and CDR2 ANQGSEA. This CDR3 is built from 13 residues. Trimming took off 2 bases at V and 5 bases at J, with 10 bases between the two ends.

J is TRBJ2-7 and V is TRBV15; 10 positions agree with TRBD1. Germline loops: CDR1 LNHNV, CDR2 YYDKDF (reference sequence). The CDR3 consists of 14 residues. V lost 4 bases to trimming and J lost 6 bases; unmatched junction nucleotides: 6. The CDR3 loop reads CATSTSDRGAEQYF. The CDR3 DNA reads TGTGCCACCAGCACATCGGACAGGGGGGCCGAGCAGTACTTC.

This clone has more than one count but fewer than ten. The chain carries TRBV28 and TRBJ1-6, with 9 bases aligning to TRBD1. The CDR3 runs 16 residues. CDR1 is MDHEN, CDR2 SYDVKM, per germline. J lost 10 bases, V lost 2 bases, and 9 bases had no gene match. Here the CDR3 reads CASSLMGQGIGSPLHF. The CDR3 nucleotides are TGTGCCAGCAGTTTAATGGGACAGGGTATAGGGTCACCCCTCCACTTT.

The V call is TRBV6-4, the J call TRBJ1-1; tentative D call: TRBD1 (5 bases). The CDR3 is 15 residues long. Between the trimmed V and J ends, which lost 5 bases and 0 bases, there was a span of 13 bases. CDR1 is MRHNA and CDR2 is SNTAGT in the germline V gene. The CDR3 region is CASSRGGRMNTEAFF. The CDR3 nucleotides are TGTGCCAGCAGTCGCGGGGGGAGAATGAACACTGAAGCTTTCTTT.

The chain combines TRBV6-5 with TRBJ2-7; 8 bases map to TRBD2. The germline V gene encodes CDR1 MNHEY and CDR2 SVGAGI. The CDR3 spans 16 residues. The V segment lost 2 bases and the J segment 3 bases; nucleotides outside the gene matches: 9. The CDR3 DNA reads as TGTGCCAGCAGTTACGACGGGGGCGGGGGGATCTACGAGCAGTACTTC. Residues: CASSYDGGGGIYEQYF.

V gene TRBV11-1 combines with J gene TRBJ2-2; D ambiguous. CDR1 and CDR2 (germline): SGHAT, FQDESV (reference sequence). CDR3 length equals 13 residues. V lost 4 bases, J lost 3 bases, and 6 bases lay in between. The CDR3 DNA reads TGTGCCAGCAGCTCCGTGTACACCGGGGAGCTGTTTTTT. Protein product: CASSSVYTGELFF.

This clone was seen a handful of times. The V call is TRBV25-1, the J call TRBJ1-4; 8 bases match TRBD1. Germline V gene lookup returns CDR1 MGHDK and CDR2 SYGVNS. Trimming took 4 bases from V and 6 from J; bases not matched to a gene: 1. The CDR3 has 13 residues. CDR3 coding DNA: TGTGCCAGCAGTGTGGACAGGGATGAAAAACTGTTTTTT. Translation gives CASSVDRDEKLFF.

This rearrangement joins TRBV27 to TRBJ2-1; 7 positions agree with TRBD2. In germline, CDR1 is MNHEY, CDR2 SMNVEV (reference sequence). The CDR3 extends over 13 amino acids. The ends lost 3 bases at V and 7 bases at J; junction bases unmatched: 3. This chain's CDR3 is CASSFSGRNEQFF. The DNA of the CDR3 is TGTGCCAGCAGTTTTTCCGGGAGGAATGAGCAGTTCTTC.

This rearrangement joins TRBV6-6 to TRBJ2-1, with D tentatively TRBD2 (5 bases). The length of the CDR3 is 16 residues. CDR1 and CDR2 from the germline V gene are MNHNY and SVGAGI (reference sequence). V was shortened by 5 bases and J by 9 bases, with 23 bases between the two germline ends. The CDR3 here is CASSPVVARDRSEQFF. The CDR3 coding sequence is TGTGCCAGCAGTCCGGTGGTCGCCCGGGATAGGTCTGAGCAGTTCTTC.

The chain uses TRBV7-2 and TRBJ2-7; no definite D call. V gave up 5 bases and J gave up 3 bases, with 11 bases separating them. This CDR3 contains 13 residues. Looked up from germline, CDR1 is SGHTA and CDR2 is FQGNSA. The CDR3 is CASSVRNYYEQYF. The DNA of the CDR3 is TGTGCCAGCAGCGTGAGGAACTACTACGAGCAGTACTTC.

V usage is TRBV11-3 and J usage is TRBJ2-1, with TRBD1 matching over 7 bases. Germline V gives CDR1 SGHNT, CDR2 YENEEA. The J segment lost 8 bases and the V segment lost 5 bases, leaving 12 bases of the junction unmatched. The CDR3 extends over 15 amino acids. The DNA of the CDR3 is TGTGCCAGCAGCGAAACAGGGGCGCGGTACGATGAGCAGTTCTTC. Translating gives CASSETGARYDEQFF. Drawing the rest from reference TRBV11-3 and TRBJ2-1, the complete variable domain is EAGVVQSPRYKIIEKKQPVAFWCNPISGHNTLYWYLQNLGQGPELLIRYENEEAVDDSQLPKDRFSAERLKGVDSTLKIQPAELGDSAVYLCASSETGARYDEQFFGPGTRLTVL.

The J gene is TRBJ1-5, the V gene TRBV15, with no clear D. There are 15 residues in the CDR3. V lost 0 bases and J 0 bases, leaving 6 bases between the germline ends. Germline V lookup: CDR1 LNHNV, CDR2 YYDKDF (reference sequence). CDR3 sequence (DNA): TGTGCCACCAGCAGAGACTCGTATAGCAATCAGCCCCAGCATTTT. Protein sequence: CATSRDSYSNQPQHF.

The chain uses TRBV19 and TRBJ1-1; 7 bases align to TRBD1. After removal of 0 bases from V and 0 bases from J, the junction contained 4 bases not matched to a gene. The CDR3 is made up of 16 amino acids. Per germline, CDR1 LNHDA and CDR2 SQIVND (reference sequence). The CDR3 nucleotides read TGTGCCAGTAGTATAGACCAACAGGGGCTGAACACTGAAGCTTTCTTT. Translated, it gives CASSIDQQGLNTEAFF.

This clone was seen a few times. This chain links TRBV9 with TRBJ2-7; D may be TRBD2 (5 bases). Germline CDR1 is SGDLS and CDR2 is YYNGEE. This CDR3 contains 13 residues. Trimming removed 5 bases at V and 2 bases at J, with 11 bases between. CDR3: CASSAAGAYEQYF. The CDR3 region has the DNA TGTGCCAGCAGTGCCGCCGGGGCCTACGAGCAGTACTTC.

The sample holds one count of this clone. The chain employs TRBV5-1 and TRBJ2-7; 10 bases agree with TRBD1. V trimming: 4 bases; J trimming: 4 bases; junction bases outside the gene matches: 17. CDR1 and CDR2 from the germline V gene are SGHRS and YFSETQ. The CDR3 has 18 amino acids. This CDR3 reads CASSPVETRDRGKYEQYF. The CDR3 bases are TGCGCCAGCAGCCCAGTCGAAACCCGGGACAGGGGTAAATACGAGCAGTACTTC. The variable domain in full, with the rest retrieved from reference TRBV5-1 and TRBJ2-7, is KAGVTQTPRYLIKTRGQQVTLSCSPISGHRSVSWYQQTPGQGLQFLFEYFSETQRNKGNFPGRFSGRQFSNSRSEMNVSTLELGDSALYLCASSPVETRDRGKYEQYFGPGTRLTVT.

The V and J genes are TRBV4-2 and TRBJ1-1; D might be TRBD1 (6 bases). The V gene lost 0 bases and the J gene lost 0 bases, with 14 bases spanning the gap. The CDR3 is made up of 17 amino acids. Germline loops: CDR1 LGHNA, CDR2 YNFKEQ. CDR3 bases: TGTGCCAGCAGCCAAGAGGCGGCAGGGGCCCTGAACACTGAAGCTTTCTTT. Translated, it gives CASSQEAAGALNTEAFF.

V gene TRBV9 combines with J gene TRBJ2-1, with 8 bases lining up with TRBD2. Germline V gene lookup returns CDR1 SGDLS and CDR2 YYNGEE. Unmatched junction bases numbered 2, after V lost 2 bases and J lost 4 bases. CDR3 length: 14 residues. The CDR3 nucleotides read TGTGCCAGCAGCGTTACTAGCGGTTACAATGAGCAGTTCTTC. This translates into CASSVTSGYNEQFF. The complete variable domain, with remaining parts taken from reference TRBV9 and TRBJ2-1, reads DSGVTQTPKHLITATGQRVTLRCSPRSGDLSVYWYQQSLDQGLQFLIQYYNGEERAKGNILERFSAQQFPDLHSELNLSSLELGDSALYFCASSVTSGYNEQFFGPGTRLTVL.

V and J are TRBV19 and TRBJ2-7, with D maybe TRBD2 (6 bases). The CDR3 is made up of 16 amino acids. The germline V gene has CDR1 LNHDA and CDR2 SQIVND (reference sequence). With 1 base removed from V and 4 bases from J, the gap between germline ends came to 17 bases. The CDR3 DNA sequence: TGTGCCAGTAGTATAGGGGTAGCGGAAACTTTTTACGAGCAGTACTTC. This translates into CASSIGVAETFYEQYF.